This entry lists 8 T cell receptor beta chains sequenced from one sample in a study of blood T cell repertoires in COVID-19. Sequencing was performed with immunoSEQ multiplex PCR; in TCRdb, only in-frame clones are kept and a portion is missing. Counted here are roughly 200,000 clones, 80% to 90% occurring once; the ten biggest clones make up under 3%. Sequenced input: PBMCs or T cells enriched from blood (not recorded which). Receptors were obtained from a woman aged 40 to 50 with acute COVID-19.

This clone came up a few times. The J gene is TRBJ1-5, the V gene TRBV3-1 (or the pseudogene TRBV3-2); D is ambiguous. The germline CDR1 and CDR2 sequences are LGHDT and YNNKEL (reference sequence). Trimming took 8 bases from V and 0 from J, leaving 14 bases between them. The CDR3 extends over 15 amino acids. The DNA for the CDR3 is TGTGCCAGCGTAAGAGGGTCCTATAGCAATCAGCCCCAGCATTTT. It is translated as CASVRGSYSNQPQHF.

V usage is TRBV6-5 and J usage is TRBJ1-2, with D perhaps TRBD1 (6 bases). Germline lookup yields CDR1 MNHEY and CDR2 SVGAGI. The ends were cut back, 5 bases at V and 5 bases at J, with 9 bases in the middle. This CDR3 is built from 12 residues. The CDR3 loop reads CASSKQGYGYTF. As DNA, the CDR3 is TGTGCCAGCAGTAAACAGGGTTATGGCTACACCTTC.

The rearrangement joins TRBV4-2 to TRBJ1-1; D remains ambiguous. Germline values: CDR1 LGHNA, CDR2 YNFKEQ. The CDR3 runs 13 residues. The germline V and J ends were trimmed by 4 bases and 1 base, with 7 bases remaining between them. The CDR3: CASSPPRNTEAFF. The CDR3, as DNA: TGTGCCAGCAGCCCCCCGAGGAACACTGAAGCTTTCTTT.

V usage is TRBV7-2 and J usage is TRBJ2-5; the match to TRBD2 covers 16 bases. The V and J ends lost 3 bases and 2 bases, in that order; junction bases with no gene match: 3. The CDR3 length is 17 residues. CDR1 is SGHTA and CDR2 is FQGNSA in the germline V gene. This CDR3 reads CASSLGLAGGGQETQYF. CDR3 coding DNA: TGTGCCAGCAGCTTGGGACTAGCGGGAGGGGGACAAGAGACCCAGTACTTC.

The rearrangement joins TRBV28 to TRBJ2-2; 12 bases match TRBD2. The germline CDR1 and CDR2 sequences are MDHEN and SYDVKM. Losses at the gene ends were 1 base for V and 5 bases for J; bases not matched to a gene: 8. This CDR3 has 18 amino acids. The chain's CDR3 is CASSLSGLAGGPTGELFF. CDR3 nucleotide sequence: TGTGCCAGCAGTTTATCTGGGCTAGCGGGGGGGCCTACCGGGGAGCTGTTTTTT.

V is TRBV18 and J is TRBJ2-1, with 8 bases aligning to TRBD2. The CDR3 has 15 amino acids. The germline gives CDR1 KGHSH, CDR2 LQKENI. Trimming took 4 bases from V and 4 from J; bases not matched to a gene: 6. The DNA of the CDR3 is TGTGCCAGCTCACTCAAAGCGGGAGTTTACAATGAGCAGTTCTTC. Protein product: CASSLKAGVYNEQFF. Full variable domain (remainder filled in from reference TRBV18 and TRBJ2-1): NAGVMQNPRHLVRRRGQEARLRCSPMKGHSHVYWYRQLPEEGLKFMVYLQKENIIDESGMPKERFSAEFPKEGPSILRIQQVVRGDSAAYFCASSLKAGVYNEQFFGPGTRLTVL.

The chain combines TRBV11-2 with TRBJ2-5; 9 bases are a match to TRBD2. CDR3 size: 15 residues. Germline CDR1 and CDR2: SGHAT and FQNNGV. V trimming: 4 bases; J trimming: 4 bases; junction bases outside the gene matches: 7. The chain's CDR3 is CASSSTVTSGETQYF. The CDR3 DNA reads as TGTGCCAGCAGCTCGACGGTGACTAGCGGAGAGACCCAGTACTTC.

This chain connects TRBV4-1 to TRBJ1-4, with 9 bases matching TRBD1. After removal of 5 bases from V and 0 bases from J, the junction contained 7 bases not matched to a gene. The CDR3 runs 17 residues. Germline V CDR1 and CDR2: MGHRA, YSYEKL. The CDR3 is CASSFDRGWATNEKLFF. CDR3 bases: TGCGCCAGCAGCTTTGACAGGGGGTGGGCAACTAATGAAAAACTGTTTTTT.